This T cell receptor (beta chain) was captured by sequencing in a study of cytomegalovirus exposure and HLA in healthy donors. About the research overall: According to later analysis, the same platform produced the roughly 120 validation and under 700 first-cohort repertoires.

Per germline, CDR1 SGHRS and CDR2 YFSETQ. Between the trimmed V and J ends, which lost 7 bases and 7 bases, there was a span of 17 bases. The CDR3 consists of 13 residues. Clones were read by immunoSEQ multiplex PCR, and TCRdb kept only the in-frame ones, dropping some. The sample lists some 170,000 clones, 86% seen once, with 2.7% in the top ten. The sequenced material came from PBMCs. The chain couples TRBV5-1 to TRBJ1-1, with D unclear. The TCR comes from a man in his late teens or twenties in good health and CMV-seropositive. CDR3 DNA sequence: TGCGCCAGCTCCGCCTCTTACGGGGTTGAAGCTTTCTTT. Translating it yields CASSASYGVEAFF.